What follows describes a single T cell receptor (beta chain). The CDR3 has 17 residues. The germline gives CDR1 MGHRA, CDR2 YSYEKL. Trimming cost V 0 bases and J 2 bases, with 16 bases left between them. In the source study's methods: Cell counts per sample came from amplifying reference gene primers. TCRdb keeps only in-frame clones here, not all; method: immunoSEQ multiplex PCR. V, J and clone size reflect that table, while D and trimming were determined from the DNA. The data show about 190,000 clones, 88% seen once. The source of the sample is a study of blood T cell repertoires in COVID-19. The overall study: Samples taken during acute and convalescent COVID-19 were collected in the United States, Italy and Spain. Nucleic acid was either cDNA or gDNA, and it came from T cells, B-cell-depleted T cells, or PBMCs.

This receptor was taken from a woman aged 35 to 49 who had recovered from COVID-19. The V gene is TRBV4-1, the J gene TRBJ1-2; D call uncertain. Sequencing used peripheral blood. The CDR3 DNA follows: TGCGCCAGCAGCCAAGAATCCGTCAGCGTACCCAACTATGGCTACACCTTC. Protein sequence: CASSQESVSVPNYGYTF.